This TCR beta chain derives from a study of shared clonotypes between healthy human individuals. Study context: Plates per donor: three CD4 naive, three CD4 memory, two CD8 naive, one CD8 memory. Whole-study findings and limits: The authors sampled blood alone, and tissue repertoires likely differ. Depth of sequencing was expected to influence donor clonotype sharing.

With regard to this clone: The antigen is undetermined.

The CDR3 runs 13 residues. V lost 5 bases to trimming and J lost 2 bases, with 7 bases between them. Germline V lookup: CDR1 MDHEN, CDR2 SYDVKM. Repertoires were generated with immunoSEQ multiplex PCR, while TCRdb's copy carries only in-frame clones and drops some. In the table there are a few million clones, under 97% of which are singletons. The source material was naive CD4+ T cells sorted from blood. Noted subset: CD45RA+ positively selected. The chain recombines TRBV28 with TRBJ1-3, with D hard to call. The TCR originated in a man aged 18-30 years in good health. CDR3 nucleotides: TGTGCCAGCAGTCCCCTACCTGGAAACACCATATATTTT. It is translated as CASSPLPGNTIYF.